This T cell receptor beta chain was sequenced in a study of CD8 T cells in Susac syndrome. The CDR3 totals 14 residues. Germline V gene data show CDR1 as SGHTA and CDR2 as FQGTGA. V lost 3 bases and J 3 bases, leaving 10 bases between the germline ends. A quantity of about 0.5 to 1 ug RNA underwent reverse transcription using random hexamers. TCRdb called the immunoSEQ multiplex PCR reads again in MiXCR, with one record for every CDR3 protein. The data show a few hundred thousand distinct CDR3 sequences, 95% seen once. The rearrangement links TRBV7-3 to TRBJ2-3; D assignment may be TRBD1 or TRBD2 (5 bases each). This TCR was sampled from a human donor with multiple sclerosis. The material sequenced was CD4+ T cells from PBMCs. The CDR3 coding sequence is TGTGCCAGCAGCTTCCTGGGGGAAACAGATACGCAGTATTTT. Its translation is CASSFLGETDTQYF.